The rows below give T cell receptor beta chains drawn from one sample of a study of OX40 agonist ivuxolimab in advanced cancers. Here immunoSEQ multiplex PCR was the method, and the copy in TCRdb shows in-frame clones only, minus some. Among fewer than 90,000 clones, approximately 89% were seen once, and the ten largest hold about 0.75%. The material was CD4+ or CD8+ T cells sorted from blood, obtained in a trial of the OX40 agonist ivuxolimab. The source of these receptors is an adult with an advanced solid tumor such as melanoma, head and neck, liver or kidney cancer. Both conserved end residues are part of each CDR3. A D gene is named only where the DNA matches it firmly. Expanded clones get a size class; other rows say once, few or many, or leave the size out.

abundance	v_gene	j_gene	d_gene	CDR3nt	CDR3aa
few	TRBV4-1	TRBJ1-2	TRBD1	TGCGCCAGCAGCCAATCGGGACAGCCTCACTATGGCTACACCTTC	CASSQSGQPHYGYTF
once	TRBV7-9	TRBJ2-2	TRBD2	TGTGCCAGCAGCTTAGCCCTCGGGACTAGCTCCGGGGAGCTGTTTTTT	CASSLALGTSSGELFF
.	TRBV5-1	TRBJ1-2	TRBD1	TGCGCCAGCAGCTTGGAGGGACAGGGCCGTGGCTACACCTTC	CASSLEGQGRGYTF
.	TRBV7-3	TRBJ2-3	.	TGTGCCAGCAGCTTGTCTCCTATAGATACGCAGTATTTT	CASSLSPIDTQYF
.	TRBV19	TRBJ2-1	.	TGTGCCAGTAGTGCGCGGATCAACAATGAGCAGTTCTTC	CASSARINNEQFF
.	TRBV29-1	TRBJ2-7	TRBD1	TGCAGCGTTGAAGTACCGGGACAGGGGATATACGAGCAGTACTTC	CSVEVPGQGIYEQYF
few	TRBV28	TRBJ2-1	.	TGTGCCAGCGGGCGGAATGAGCAGTTCTTC	CASGRNEQFF
few	TRBV6-5	TRBJ2-7	TRBD1	TGTGCCAGCAGTTACTCTGGGACAGGGGGCTACGAGCAGTACTTC	CASSYSGTGGYEQYF
.	TRBV27	TRBJ2-5	.	TGTGCCAGCAGTAGGACAATCCAAGAGACCCAGTACTTC	CASSRTIQETQYF
.	TRBV6-6	TRBJ2-2	TRBD2	TGTGCCAGCAGCCGCGTGGGCGGGAGGGAAGACGGGGAGCTGTTTTTT	CASSRVGGREDGELFF
.	TRBV4-3	TRBJ2-6	.	TGCGCCAGCAGCCAAGATCTTTCCGCGGACGTCCTGACTTTC	CASSQDLSADVLTF
.	TRBV19	TRBJ2-7	.	TGTGCCAGTAGTATAGTGGGGACTCCTCCCTACGAGCAGTACTTC	CASSIVGTPPYEQYF
.	TRBV30	TRBJ1-2	TRBD1	TGTGCCTGGAGTCTCACCGACAGGGGAAGGGGAGGCTACACCTTC	CAWSLTDRGRGGYTF
.	TRBV7-2	TRBJ2-7	.	TGTGCCAGCAGCGAGACCCAACAGAGCTCCTACGAGCAGTACTTC	CASSETQQSSYEQYF
.	TRBV7-8	TRBJ2-5	.	TGTGCCAGCAGCTTAGAAGGGCTTACAGAGACCCAGTACTTC	CASSLEGLTETQYF
once	TRBV5-4	TRBJ2-7	TRBD2	TGTGCCAGCAGCTTGGAACTAGCGCTCGACGAGCAGTACTTC	CASSLELALDEQYF
.	TRBV28	TRBJ1-4	.	TGTGCCAGCAGTTTACCCGGAGGTGTAGGACGGGAAAAACTGTTTTTT	CASSLPGGVGREKLFF
.	TRBV5-1	TRBJ2-2	.	TGCGCCAGCAGCTTCCAAACCGGGGAGCTGTTTTTT	CASSFQTGELFF
.	TRBV18	TRBJ1-5	.	TGTGCCAGCTCAGTCTTCAGAGATCAGCCCCAGCATTTT	CASSVFRDQPQHF
.	TRBV9	TRBJ1-1	.	TGTGCCAGCAGCGGATCTACAGGGACTGAAGCTTTCTTT	CASSGSTGTEAFF
.	TRBV5-1	TRBJ2-7	.	TGCGCCAGCAGCTTGGATGGACAGACCTACGAGCAGTACTTC	CASSLDGQTYEQYF
few	TRBV7-8	TRBJ2-5	TRBD2	TGTGCCAGCAGCTTGGGACTAGCGGAGACCCAGTACTTC	CASSLGLAETQYF
.	TRBV2	TRBJ1-6	.	TGTGCCACCAAGACGTCCTTACCGTCACCCCTCCACTTT	CATKTSLPSPLHF
.	TRBV13	TRBJ2-3	.	TGTGCCAGCAGCTCTCGGGGGCGCAACACAGATACGCAGTATTTT	CASSSRGRNTDTQYF
.	TRBV9	TRBJ1-1	.	TGTGCCAGCAGCGTAGGGCTCGCCTCCGAAGCTTTCTTT	CASSVGLASEAFF
.	TRBV18	TRBJ1-4	TRBD1	TGTGCCAGCTCACCAAGTCCGGACAGGGTGGGAGAAAAACTGTTTTTT	CASSPSPDRVGEKLFF
.	TRBV4-3	TRBJ2-3	TRBD2	TGCGCCAGCAGCCAAGATCGGAGAACTAGCGGGGGCACAGATACGCAGTATTTT	CASSQDRRTSGGTDTQYF